These 3 T cell receptor beta chains were all obtained from the same sample, sequenced in a study of blood T cell repertoires in COVID-19. Sequenced by immunoSEQ multiplex PCR; TCRdb stores in-frame clones only, minus some. The sample carries 100,000 or so clones, approximately 92% recorded once. The sequencing input was peripheral blood. All receptors derive from a man aged 50-60 years with active COVID-19.

V gene TRBV7-9 combines with J gene TRBJ1-2; D gene unclear. Germline V gene lookup returns CDR1 SEHNR and CDR2 FQNEAQ (reference sequence). V was cut by 1 base and J by 6 bases, with 6 bases left in between. The CDR3 is made up of 12 amino acids. The chain's CDR3 is CASSLGEHGYTF. The CDR3 DNA follows: TGTGCCAGCAGCTTAGGAGAACATGGCTACACCTTC.

V and J are TRBV3-1 (or the pseudogene TRBV3-2) and TRBJ1-3; D gene uncertain. CDR3 length: 15 residues. Germline assignment: CDR1 LGHDT and CDR2 YNNKEL (reference sequence). Trimming cost V 0 bases and J 0 bases, with 6 bases left between them. CDR3: CASSQEHLSGNTIYF. In nucleotides, the CDR3 is TGTGCCAGCAGCCAAGAACATCTCTCTGGAAACACCATATATTTT.

This clone was recorded once. The V gene is TRBV11-2, the J gene TRBJ1-3, with unresolved D. Germline V gene sequence: CDR1 SGHAT, CDR2 FQNNGV. Trimming cost V 4 bases and J 4 bases, with 2 bases left between them. The CDR3 loop spans 11 amino acids. The CDR3 is CASSSGNTIYF. CDR3 coding DNA: TGTGCCAGCAGCTCAGGAAACACCATATATTTT.